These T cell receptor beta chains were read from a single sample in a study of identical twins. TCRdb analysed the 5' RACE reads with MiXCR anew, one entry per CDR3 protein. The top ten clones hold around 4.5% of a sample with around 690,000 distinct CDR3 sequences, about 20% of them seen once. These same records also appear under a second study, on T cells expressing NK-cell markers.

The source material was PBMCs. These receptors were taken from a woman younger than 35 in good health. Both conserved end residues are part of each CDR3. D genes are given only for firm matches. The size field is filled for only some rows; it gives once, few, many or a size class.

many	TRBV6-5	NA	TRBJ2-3	CASSYQRQIRTDTQYF	TGTGCCAGCAGTTACCAACGACAGATTCGCACAGATACGCAGTATTTT
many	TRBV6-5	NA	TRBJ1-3	CASSYAKSSGNTIYF	TGTGCCAGCAGTTACGCCAAGAGCTCTGGAAACACCATATATTTT
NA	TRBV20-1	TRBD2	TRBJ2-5	CSASPASGEETQYF	TGCAGTGCCTCCCCGGCTAGCGGGGAAGAGACCCAGTACTTC
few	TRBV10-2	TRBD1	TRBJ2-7	CASSGSGTGSYEQYF	TGCGCCAGCAGTGGCTCCGGGACAGGGTCCTACGAGCAGTACTTC
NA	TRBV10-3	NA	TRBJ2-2	CAISVPTGELFF	TGTGCCATCAGTGTGCCCACCGGGGAGCTGTTTTTT
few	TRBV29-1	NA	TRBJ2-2	CSVELQGSTGELFF	TGCAGCGTTGAACTGCAGGGCTCCACCGGGGAGCTGTTTTTT
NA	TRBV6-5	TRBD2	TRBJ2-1	CASSRTSGGARNEQFF	TGTGCCAGCAGCAGGACTAGCGGGGGGGCTCGGAATGAGCAGTTCTTC
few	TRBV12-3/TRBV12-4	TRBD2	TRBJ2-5	CASRGLAGAGETQYF	TGTGCCAGCAGGGGACTAGCGGGAGCCGGGGAGACCCAGTACTTC
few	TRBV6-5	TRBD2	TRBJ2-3	CASSTSSGLTDTQYF	TGTGCCAGCAGTACTTCTAGCGGACTCACAGATACGCAGTATTTT
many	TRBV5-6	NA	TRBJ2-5	CASSFSGSGETQYF	TGTGCCAGCAGCTTCTCCGGGTCTGGGGAGACCCAGTACTTC
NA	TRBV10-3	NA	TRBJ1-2	CAISEGALGYTF	TGTGCCATCAGTGAAGGGGCTTTGGGCTACACCTTC
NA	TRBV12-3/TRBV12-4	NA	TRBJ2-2	CASTAVTNTGELFF	TGTGCCAGCACAGCGGTCACGAACACCGGGGAGCTGTTTTTT
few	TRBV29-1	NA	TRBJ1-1	CSVQQGQNTEAFF	TGCAGCGTTCAGCAGGGACAGAACACTGAAGCTTTCTTT
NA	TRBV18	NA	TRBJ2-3	CASSPPRQRSDTQYF	TGTGCCAGCTCACCACCGCGCCAGAGATCAGATACGCAGTATTTT
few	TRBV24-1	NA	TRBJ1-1	CATHGATEAFF	TGTGCCACCCACGGTGCCACTGAAGCTTTCTTT
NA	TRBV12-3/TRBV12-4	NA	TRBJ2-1	CASSGGWGAYNEQFF	TGTGCCAGCAGTGGCGGTTGGGGGGCATACAATGAGCAGTTCTTC
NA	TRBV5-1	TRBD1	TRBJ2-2	CASSTRQGPLGTGELFF	TGCGCCAGCAGCACAAGACAGGGCCCTCTTGGTACCGGGGAGCTGTTTTTT
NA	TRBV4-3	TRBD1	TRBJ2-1	CASSQARTGYNEQFF	TGCGCCAGCAGCCAAGCCCGGACAGGATACAATGAGCAGTTCTTC
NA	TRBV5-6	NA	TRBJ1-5	CASSLAGGGWSNQPQHF	TGTGCCAGCAGCTTGGCCGGGGGGGGTTGGAGCAATCAGCCCCAGCATTTT
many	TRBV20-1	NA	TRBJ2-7	CSARGTYYEQYF	TGCAGTGCTAGAGGGACCTATTACGAGCAGTACTTC
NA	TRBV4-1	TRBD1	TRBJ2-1	CASSPGQGAVTYNEQFF	TGCGCCAGCAGCCCGGGACAGGGGGCGGTCACCTACAATGAGCAGTTCTTC